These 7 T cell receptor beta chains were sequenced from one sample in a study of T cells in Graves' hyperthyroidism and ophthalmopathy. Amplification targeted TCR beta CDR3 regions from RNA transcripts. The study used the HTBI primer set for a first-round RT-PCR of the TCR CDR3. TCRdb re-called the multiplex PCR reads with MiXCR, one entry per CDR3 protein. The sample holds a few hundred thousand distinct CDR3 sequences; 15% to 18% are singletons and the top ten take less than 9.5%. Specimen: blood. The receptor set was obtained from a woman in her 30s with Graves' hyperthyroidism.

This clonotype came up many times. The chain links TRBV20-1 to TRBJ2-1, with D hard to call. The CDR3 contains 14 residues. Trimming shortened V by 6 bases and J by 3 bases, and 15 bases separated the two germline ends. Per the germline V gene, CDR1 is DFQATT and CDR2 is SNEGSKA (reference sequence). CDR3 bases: TGCAGTGCCTCCAGGCAGGAGATCTACAATGAGCAGTTCTTC. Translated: CSASRQEIYNEQFF.

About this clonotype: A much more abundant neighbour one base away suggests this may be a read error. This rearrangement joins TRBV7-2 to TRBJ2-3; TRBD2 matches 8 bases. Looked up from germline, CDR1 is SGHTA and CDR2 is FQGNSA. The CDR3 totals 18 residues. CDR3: CASSLRPSGSIGTDTQCF. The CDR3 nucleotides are TGTGCCAGCAGCCTCAGGCCGAGCGGGAGTATCGGCACAGATACGCAGTGTTTT.

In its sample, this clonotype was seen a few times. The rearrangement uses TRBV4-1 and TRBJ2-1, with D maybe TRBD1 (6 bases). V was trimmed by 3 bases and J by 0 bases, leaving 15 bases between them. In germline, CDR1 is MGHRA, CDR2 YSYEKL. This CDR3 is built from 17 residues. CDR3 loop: CASSQGLDRDSYNEQFF. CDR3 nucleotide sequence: TGCGCCAGCAGCCAGGGGCTGGACAGAGACTCCTACAATGAGCAGTTCTTC.

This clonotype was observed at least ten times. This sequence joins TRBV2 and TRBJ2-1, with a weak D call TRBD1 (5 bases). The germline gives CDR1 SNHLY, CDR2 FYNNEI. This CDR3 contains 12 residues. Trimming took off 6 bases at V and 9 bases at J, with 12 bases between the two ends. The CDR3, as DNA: TGTGCCAGCAGAAGGGATCAGGGTGAGCAGTTCTTC. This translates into CASRRDQGEQFF.

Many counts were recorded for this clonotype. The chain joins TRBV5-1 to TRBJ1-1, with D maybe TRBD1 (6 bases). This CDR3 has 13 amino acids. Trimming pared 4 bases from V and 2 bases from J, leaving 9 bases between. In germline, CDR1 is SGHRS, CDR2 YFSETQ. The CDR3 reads CASSTTGNTEAFF. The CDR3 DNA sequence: TGCGCCAGCAGCACGACAGGAAACACTGAAGCTTTCTTT.

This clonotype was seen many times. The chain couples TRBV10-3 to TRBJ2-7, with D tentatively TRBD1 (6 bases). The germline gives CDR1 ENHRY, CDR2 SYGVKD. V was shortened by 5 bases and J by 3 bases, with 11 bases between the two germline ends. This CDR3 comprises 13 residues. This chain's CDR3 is CAISRGTLYEQYF. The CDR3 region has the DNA TGTGCCATCAGTAGGGGGACCCTCTACGAGCAGTACTTC.

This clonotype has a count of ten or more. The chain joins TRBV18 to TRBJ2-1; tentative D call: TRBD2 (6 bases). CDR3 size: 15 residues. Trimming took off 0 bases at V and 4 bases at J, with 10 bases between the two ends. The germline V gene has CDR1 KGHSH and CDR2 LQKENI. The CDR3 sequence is CASSPPGGEYNEQFF. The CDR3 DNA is TGTGCCAGCTCACCACCGGGGGGAGAATACAATGAGCAGTTCTTC.